The following is a T cell receptor beta chain sequence with its context. This record belongs to a study of blood T cell repertoires in COVID-19. As for the study in general: Donors in the United States, Italy and Spain gave samples during acute or convalescent COVID-19.

V was clipped by 3 bases and J by 7 bases, with 13 bases between them. CDR1 WNHNN and CDR2 SYGVQD come from the germline V gene (reference sequence). The CDR3 totals 15 residues. Those who participated ranged in age from about 18 to 89 years and resided in about two dozen US areas. Two negative PCRs, clearance, or symptom resolution characterized the recovered Cohort 3 donors. In the original analysis: Amplification of reference gene primers was used by the study to estimate nucleated cell counts. Libraries were prepared by immunoSEQ multiplex PCR; TCRdb keeps only in-frame clonotypes and omits some of them. V and J calls and clone size are copied from that table; D and trimming were computed from the DNA. The sample lists about 400,000 clones; more than 75% were seen once.

This TCR derives from a woman between 50 and 59 years old who had recovered from COVID-19. The sequenced sample was PBMCs or T cells enriched from blood (not recorded which). The chain links TRBV10-1 to TRBJ1-6; D is unresolved. CDR3 bases: TGCGCCAGCAGTGATTCCCCTTGGAGGAATTCACCCCTCCACTTT. Residues: CASSDSPWRNSPLHF.